This is a list of T cell receptor beta chains from one sample in a study of tumor and adjacent non-tumor tissue in lung cancer. MiXCR, applied by TCRdb to the multiplex PCR reads, yields one record per CDR3 protein. The sample records roughly 120,000 distinct CDR3 sequences, nearly 85% being singletons. Source material: lung tumor tissue. These receptors were obtained from a man between 65 and 85 years old with non-small cell lung cancer. CDR3s include the opening cysteine and the closing phenylalanine or tryptophan. Fields, in order: clone size, V gene, J gene, D gene, CDR3 protein, CDR3 DNA. D genes are given only for firm matches. Size is omitted from some rows. Given values are once, few, many or a class for expanded clones.

>.|TRBV24-1|TRBJ2-2|.
CATSDLDSGETGELFF
TGTGCCACCAGTGACCTGGACAGTGGAGAGACCGGGGAGCTTTTTTTT
>many|TRBV12-3/TRBV12-4|TRBJ1-2|.
CASTKGNFNYGYTF
TGTGCCAGCACAAAGGGAAATTTTAACTATGGCTACACCTTC
>.|TRBV5-4|TRBJ2-4|.
CASTFTGLDIQYF
TGTGCCAGCACCTTCACAGGATTGGACATTCAGTACTTC
>.|TRBV11-3|TRBJ2-2|.
CDSSLFAGYNTGELFF
TGTGACAGCAGCTTATTCGCCGGCTACAACACTGGGGAGCTGTTTTTT
>.|TRBV12-3/TRBV12-4|TRBJ1-3|.
CTSSLFDLRNTIYF
TGTACCAGCAGTTTATTTGACTTACGAAACACCATATATTTT
>once|TRBV20-1|TRBJ2-3|.
CSAFAGPGTRKAQTDTQYF
TGCAGTGCCTTCGCAGGACCCGGAACGCGGAAGGCCCAGACAGATACGCAGTATTTT
>once|TRBV28|TRBJ2-7|.
CASSSYKLPSYKQYF
TGTGCCAGCAGTTCGTACAAACTGCCCTCCTACAAGCAGTACTTC
>many|TRBV5-4|TRBJ1-6|TRBD1
CASSSRDRANSPLHF
TGTGCCAGCAGCTCTCGGGACAGGGCTAATTCACCCCTCCACTTT
>.|TRBV20-1|TRBJ1-5|.
CSASRASSNQPQHF
TGCAGTGCTAGCCGGGCCTCTAGCAATCAGCCCCAGCATTTT
>large|TRBV11-2|TRBJ2-7|.
CASSLAVALEQYF
TGTGCCAGCAGCTTAGCAGTAGCTCTCGAGCAGTACTTC
>.|TRBV12-3/TRBV12-4|TRBJ1-2|TRBD1
CASSLQGTGRDYGYTF
TGTGCCAGCAGTTTACAAGGGACAGGTAGGGACTATGGCTACACCTTC
>.|TRBV6-2/TRBV6-3|TRBJ1-5|TRBD1
CASRGTGVLGNQPQHF
TGTGCCAGCAGGGGGACAGGGGTATTGGGTAATCAACCCCAGCATTTT
>.|TRBV11-2|TRBJ2-7|TRBD1
CASNPGTGPSYEHYF
TGTGCCAGCAACCCCGGGACAGGGCCATCCTACGAGCATTACTTC
>.|TRBV11-3|TRBJ2-3|TRBD1
CARSPRQGVTDMQYF
TGTGCCAGGAGCCCAAGACAGGGAGTCACAGATATGCAGTATTTT
>once|TRBV10-1|TRBJ2-5|.
CASSVGTNGGEETEYF
TGCGCCAGCAGTGTTGGGACTAACGGGGGCGAGGAGACCGAGTACTTC
>.|TRBV5-6|TRBJ1-2|TRBD1
CASSRARGHDGYTF
TGTGCCAGCAGCCGGGCCAGGGGGCATGACGGGTACACCTTC
>.|TRBV13|TRBJ2-7|.
CAINSSTEDEQYF
TGTGCCATCAACTCAAGCACGGAGGACGAGCAGTACTTC
>.|TRBV4-1|TRBJ2-3|TRBD2
CANSRRAGGPSDTQYF
TGCGCCAACAGCCGAAGAGCGGGGGGGCCTTCTGATACGCAGTATTTT
>few|TRBV18|TRBJ1-1|.
CASSELTDTEAFF
TGTGCCAGCTCAGAACTTACGGACACTGAAGCTTTCTTT
>.|TRBV30|TRBJ2-2|.
CAWSERAGGELFF
TGTGCCTGGAGTGAGAGGGCGGGCGGGGAGCTGTTTTTT
>.|TRBV11-3|TRBJ1-1|TRBD1
CATNLKTGWMNTEPFF
TGTGCCACCAACTTAAAGACAGGGTGGATGAACACTGAACCTTTCTTT
>.|TRBV6-6|TRBJ1-3|TRBD1
CASSFWGQGRNTIYF
TGTGCCAGCAGCTTCTGGGGACAGGGGAGAAACACCATATATTTT
>many|TRBV5-1|TRBJ2-7|TRBD1
CASSGTGTGSYEQYF
TGCGCCAGCAGCGGTACCGGGACAGGGTCCTACGAGCAGTACTTC
>few|TRBV11-2|TRBJ1-5|.
CVSSGRTEWTQHF
TGTGTCAGCAGCGGACGGACAGAGTGGACGCAGCATTTT
>.|TRBV6-6|TRBJ2-2|.
CASRSNPNTGELHF
TGTGCCAGCAGAAGCAACCCGAACACCGGGGAGCTGCATTTT
>once|TRBV13|TRBJ2-7|.
CASSIERSQYF
TGTGCCAGCAGCATTGAACGCTCTCAGTACTTC
>few|TRBV11-1|TRBJ1-2|.
CASSLYGYDYTF
TGTGCCAGTAGCTTATACGGTTATGACTACACCTTC
>.|TRBV7-9|TRBJ1-5|.
CASSKSDGSIQPQHF
TGTGCTAGCAGCAAGAGCGACGGGTCCATTCAGCCCCAGCATTTT
>once|TRBV4-3|TRBJ2-1|.
CASSQDPAGAEYNRQFF
TGCGCCAGCAGCCAAGACCCAGCGGGTGCTGAATACAATAGGCAGTTCTTC
>.|TRBV6-2/TRBV6-3|TRBJ1-5|.
CASSLGTGLNQRQHF
TGTGCCAGCAGTTTGGGCACGGGGCTGAATCAGCGCCAGCATTTT
>.|TRBV6-5|TRBJ2-2|.
CASSYTIGETGELFF
TGTGCCAGCAGTTACACCATTGGCGAGACCGGGGAGCTGTTTTTT
>.|TRBV11-2|TRBJ2-7|.
CVSTRTRIGDSGDYEQYF
TGTGTCAGCACCCGAACGAGGATAGGGGACTCTGGGGACTACGAGCAGTACTTC
>.|TRBV10-3|TRBJ2-1|.
CAIRSHTIGSYNEQFF
TGTGCCATCAGGTCACACACTATCGGGAGTTACAATGAGCAGTTCTTC
>.|TRBV11-3|TRBJ2-1|TRBD2
CASSLLGTSGDYNMQFF
TGTGCCAGCAGCCTCCTAGGGACTAGCGGGGACTACAATATGCAGTTCTTC
>.|TRBV6-5|TRBJ2-7|TRBD2
CAGSHTSGRSYEQYF
TGTGCCGGCAGCCATACTAGCGGGAGATCCTACGAGCAGTACTTC
>.|TRBV6-2/TRBV6-3|TRBJ2-3|.
CASSYGDMQSF
TGTGCCAGCAGTTACGGAGATATGCAGTCTTTT
>.|TRBV29-1|TRBJ2-3|.
CSLLPYVTRGDTETQYF
TGCAGCTTACTCCCATATGTGACAAGAGGGGACACAGAAACGCAGTATTTT